What follows are 8 T cell receptor beta chains derived from one specimen sequenced in a study of blood T cell repertoires in COVID-19. TCRdb keeps only in-frame clones here, not all; method: immunoSEQ multiplex PCR. The sample includes roughly 69,000 clones, roughly 84% seen only once; the top ten take 6.6%. Sample: peripheral blood. The origin of the receptors is a man in his fifties with active COVID-19.

The CDR3 loop reads CASIAGFGGNQPQHF. The CDR3 nucleotides read TGTGCCAGCATTGCGGGGTTTGGTGGCAATCAGCCCCAGCATTTT. This chain uses TRBV2 with TRBJ1-5; the D is unclear. V lost 7 bases and J 2 bases, leaving 15 bases between the germline ends. There are 15 residues in the CDR3. Germline V lookup: CDR1 SNHLY, CDR2 FYNNEI.

The V gene is TRBV6-5, the J gene TRBJ1-2; 8 bases match TRBD1. Germline V gives CDR1 MNHEY, CDR2 SVGAGI. This CDR3 comprises 14 residues. With V trimmed by 6 bases and J by 8 bases, 11 bases remained unmatched. For the CDR3, the DNA is TGTGCCAGCAGGGCTTTGGACAGGGTAATCGGCTACACCTTC. It translates to CASRALDRVIGYTF.

The V call is TRBV7-9, the J call TRBJ2-7; weak D call: TRBD2 (5 bases). Between the trimmed V and J ends, which lost 1 base and 6 bases, there was a span of 7 bases. Germline V gives CDR1 SEHNR, CDR2 FQNEAQ (reference sequence). This CDR3 region has 12 residues. The DNA of the CDR3 is TGTGCCAGCAGCTTAGAGGCGGGCGAGCAGTACTTC. Its translation: CASSLEAGEQYF.

The V call is TRBV24-1, the J call TRBJ1-1; D remains ambiguous. Germline V gene data show CDR1 as KGHDR and CDR2 as SFDVKD. V dropped 3 bases and J dropped 6 bases, with 22 bases sitting between them. The CDR3 is 17 amino acids. CDR3 sequence reads: CATSDPKAGPSGAEAFF. CDR3 sequence (DNA): TGTGCCACCAGTGATCCGAAGGCCGGGCCCTCCGGGGCTGAAGCTTTCTTT.

The chain links TRBV4-3 to TRBJ2-7; D ambiguous. The CDR3 extends over 18 amino acids. Germline V gene lookup returns CDR1 LGHNA and CDR2 YSLEER. Trimming shortened V by 4 bases and J by 0 bases, and 22 bases separated the two germline ends. The CDR3 sequence is CASSLNYPHSKSSYEQYF. CDR3 coding DNA: TGCGCCAGCAGCCTCAACTACCCCCACTCCAAGAGCTCCTACGAGCAGTACTTC.

The gene calls are TRBV10-3 and TRBJ2-5; 10 nucleotides agree with TRBD1. Germline CDR1 ENHRY, CDR2 SYGVKD. The CDR3 is made up of 13 amino acids. The V and J ends lost 4 bases and 5 bases, in that order; junction bases with no gene match: 1. As DNA, the CDR3 is TGTGCCATCAGTGGGACAGGGGGGGAGACCCAGTACTTC. Amino acid sequence: CAISGTGGETQYF.

Only one count was recorded for this clone. The V call is TRBV5-6, the J call TRBJ1-3, with 8 bases lining up with TRBD1. V was pared by 1 base and J by 4 bases, with 7 bases of the junction left unmatched. Germline CDR1 SGHDT, CDR2 YYEEEE. CDR3 length: 16 amino acids. CDR3 nucleotides: TGTGCCAGCAGCTTGCAACAGGGGGTGTTCGGAAACACCATATATTTT. It specifies CASSLQQGVFGNTIYF.

This chain joins TRBV4-1 and TRBJ2-4; D is perhaps TRBD2 (6 bases). CDR3 length: 17 amino acids. Germline V gene lookup returns CDR1 MGHRA and CDR2 YSYEKL. Trimming removed 6 bases from V and 1 base from J, with 19 bases in between. CDR3 amino acids: CASSSAGWVEAKNIQYF. The CDR3 DNA reads TGCGCCAGCAGTTCTGCGGGGTGGGTGGAGGCCAAAAACATTCAGTACTTC.